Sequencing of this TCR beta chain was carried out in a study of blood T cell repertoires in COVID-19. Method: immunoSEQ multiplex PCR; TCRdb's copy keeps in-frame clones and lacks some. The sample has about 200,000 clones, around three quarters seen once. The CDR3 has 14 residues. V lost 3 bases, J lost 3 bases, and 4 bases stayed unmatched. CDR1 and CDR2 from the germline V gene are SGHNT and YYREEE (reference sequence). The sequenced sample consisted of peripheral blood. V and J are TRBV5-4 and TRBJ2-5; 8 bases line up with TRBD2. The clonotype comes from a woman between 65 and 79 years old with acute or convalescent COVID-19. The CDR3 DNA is TGTGCCAGCAGCTCGTCGGGACTAGAAGAGACCCAGTACTTC. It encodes CASSSSGLEETQYF.